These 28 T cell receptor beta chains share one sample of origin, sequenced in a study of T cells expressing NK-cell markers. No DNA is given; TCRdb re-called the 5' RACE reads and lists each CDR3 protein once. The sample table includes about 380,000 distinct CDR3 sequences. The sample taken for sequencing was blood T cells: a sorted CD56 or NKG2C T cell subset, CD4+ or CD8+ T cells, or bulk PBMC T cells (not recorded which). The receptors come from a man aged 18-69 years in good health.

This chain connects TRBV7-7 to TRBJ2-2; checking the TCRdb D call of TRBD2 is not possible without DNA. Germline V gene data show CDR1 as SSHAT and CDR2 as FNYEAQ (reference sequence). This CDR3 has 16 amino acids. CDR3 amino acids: CASSPRLSGGAGELFF. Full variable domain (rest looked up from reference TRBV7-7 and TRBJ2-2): GAGVSQSPRYKVTKRGQDVTLRCDPISSHATLYWYQQALGQGPEFLTYFNYEAQPDKSGLPSDRFSAERPEGSISTLTIQRTEQRDSAMYRCASSPRLSGGAGELFFGEGSRLTVL.

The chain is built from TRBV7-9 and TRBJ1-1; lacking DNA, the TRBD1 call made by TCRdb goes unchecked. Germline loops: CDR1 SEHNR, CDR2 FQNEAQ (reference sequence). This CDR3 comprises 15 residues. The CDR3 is CASSLTGARGTEAFF.

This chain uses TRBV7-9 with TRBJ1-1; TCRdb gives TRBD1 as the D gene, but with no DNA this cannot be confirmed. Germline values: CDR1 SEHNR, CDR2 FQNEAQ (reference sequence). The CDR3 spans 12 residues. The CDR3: CASADRGLEAFF. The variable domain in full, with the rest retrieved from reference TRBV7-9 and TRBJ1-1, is DTGVSQNPRHKITKRGQNVTFRCDPISEHNRLYWYRQTLGQGPEFLTYFQNEAQLEKSRLLSDRFSAERPKGSFSTLEIQRTEQGDSAMYLCASADRGLEAFFGQGTRLTVV.

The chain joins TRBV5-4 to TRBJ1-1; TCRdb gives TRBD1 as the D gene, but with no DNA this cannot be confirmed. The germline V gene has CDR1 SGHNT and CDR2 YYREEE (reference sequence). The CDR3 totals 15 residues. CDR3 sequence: CASTKGQGRNTEAFF.

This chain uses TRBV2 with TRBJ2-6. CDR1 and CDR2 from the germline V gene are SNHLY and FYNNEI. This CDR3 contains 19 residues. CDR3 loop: CASSDRHTGSPSGANVLTF.

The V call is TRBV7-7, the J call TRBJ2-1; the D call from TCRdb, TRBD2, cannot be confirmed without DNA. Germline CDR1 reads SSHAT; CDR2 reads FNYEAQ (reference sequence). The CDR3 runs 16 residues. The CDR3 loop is CASSLAMSSGGGEQFF.

The CDR3 sequence is CASSSGQTTYEQYF. V usage is TRBV3-1 and J usage is TRBJ2-7; with no DNA, the TCRdb D assignment of TRBD1 cannot be verified. The germline V gene has CDR1 LGHDT and CDR2 YNNKEL (reference sequence). The CDR3 runs to 14 residues.

The chain's CDR3 is CASTDRAVVFTDTQYF. This sequence joins TRBV2 and TRBJ2-3; checking the TCRdb D call of TRBD1 is not possible without DNA. The CDR3 length is 16 residues. The germline CDR1 and CDR2 sequences are SNHLY and FYNNEI. Based on the CDR3 plus reference TRBV2 and TRBJ2-3, the full variable domain is EPEVTQTPSHQVTQMGQEVILRCVPISNHLYFYWYRQILGQKVEFLVSFYNNEISEKSEIFDDQFSVERPDGSNFTLKIRSTKLEDSAMYFCASTDRAVVFTDTQYFGPGTRLTVL.

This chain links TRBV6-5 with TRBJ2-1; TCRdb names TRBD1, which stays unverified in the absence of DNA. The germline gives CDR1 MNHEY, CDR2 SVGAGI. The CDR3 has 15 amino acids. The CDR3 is CASSYPRDRGNEQFF.

The CDR3 here is CASRPDQGEPQHF. J is TRBJ1-5 and V is TRBV6-6; without DNA, the TCRdb call of TRBD1 cannot be checked. The CDR3 sequence is 13 residues long. Germline V CDR1 and CDR2: MNHNY, SVGAGI (reference sequence).

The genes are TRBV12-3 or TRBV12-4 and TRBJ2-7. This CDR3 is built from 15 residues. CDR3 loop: CASSLRSQGPTEQYF.

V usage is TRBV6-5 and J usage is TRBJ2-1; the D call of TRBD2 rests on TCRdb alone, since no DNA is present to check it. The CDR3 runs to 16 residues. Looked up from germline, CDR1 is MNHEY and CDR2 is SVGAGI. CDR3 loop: CASSRVGASGGYEQFF.

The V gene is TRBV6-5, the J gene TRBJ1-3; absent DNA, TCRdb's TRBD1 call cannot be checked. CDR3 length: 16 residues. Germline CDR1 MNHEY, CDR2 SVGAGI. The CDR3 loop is CASSTPGTGTHSTIYF.

CDR3 amino acids: CASSAQPTAGGEYF. This chain links TRBV5-1 with TRBJ2-3; the D call from TCRdb, TRBD2, cannot be confirmed without DNA. In germline, CDR1 is SGHRS, CDR2 YFSETQ. This CDR3 has 14 amino acids.

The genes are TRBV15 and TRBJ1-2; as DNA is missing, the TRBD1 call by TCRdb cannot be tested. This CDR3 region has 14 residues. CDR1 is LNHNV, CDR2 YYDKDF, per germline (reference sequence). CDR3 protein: CATSTGQEGYGYTF. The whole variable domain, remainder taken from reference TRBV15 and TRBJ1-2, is DAMVIQNPRYQVTQFGKPVTLSCSQTLNHNVMYWYQQKSSQAPKLLFHYYDKDFNNEADTPDNFQSRRPNTSFCFLDIRSPGLGDTAMYLCATSTGQEGYGYTFGSGTRLTVV.

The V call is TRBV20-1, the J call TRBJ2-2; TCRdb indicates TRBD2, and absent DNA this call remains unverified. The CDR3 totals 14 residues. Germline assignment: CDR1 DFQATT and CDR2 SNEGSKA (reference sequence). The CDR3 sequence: CSARVDLASGELFF.

CDR3 protein: CASGPGQAAEIQETQYF. The chain employs TRBV12-5 and TRBJ2-5; TCRdb selects TRBD1, and the lack of DNA leaves this call unchecked. The germline V gene encodes CDR1 LGHNT and CDR2 FRNRAP. There are 17 residues in the CDR3.

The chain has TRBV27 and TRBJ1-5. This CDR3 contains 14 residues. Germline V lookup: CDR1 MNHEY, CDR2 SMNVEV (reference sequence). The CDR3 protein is CASTSSGGNQPQHF.

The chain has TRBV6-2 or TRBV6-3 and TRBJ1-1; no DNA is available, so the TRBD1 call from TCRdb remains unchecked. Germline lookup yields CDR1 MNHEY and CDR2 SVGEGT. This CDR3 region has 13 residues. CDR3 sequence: CASSYQGFTEAFF.

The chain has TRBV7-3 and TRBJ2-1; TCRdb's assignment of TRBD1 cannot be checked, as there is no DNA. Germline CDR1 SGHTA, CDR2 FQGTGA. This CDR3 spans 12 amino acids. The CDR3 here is CASSSPGFEQFF.

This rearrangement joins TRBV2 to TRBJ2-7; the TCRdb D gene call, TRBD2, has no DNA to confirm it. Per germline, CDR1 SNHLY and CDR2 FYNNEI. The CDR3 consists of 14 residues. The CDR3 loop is CASSLNPIGPWQYF. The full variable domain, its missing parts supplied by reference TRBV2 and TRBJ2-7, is EPEVTQTPSHQVTQMGQEVILRCVPISNHLYFYWYRQILGQKVEFLVSFYNNEISEKSEIFDDQFSVERPDGSNFTLKIRSTKLEDSAMYFCASSLNPIGPWQYFGPGTRLTVT.

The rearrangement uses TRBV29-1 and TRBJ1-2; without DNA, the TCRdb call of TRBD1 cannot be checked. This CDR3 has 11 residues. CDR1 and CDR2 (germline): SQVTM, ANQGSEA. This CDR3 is CSARTGYGYTF.

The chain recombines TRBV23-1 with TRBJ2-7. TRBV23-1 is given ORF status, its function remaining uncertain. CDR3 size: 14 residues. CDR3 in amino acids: CASSQSWQAYEQYF.

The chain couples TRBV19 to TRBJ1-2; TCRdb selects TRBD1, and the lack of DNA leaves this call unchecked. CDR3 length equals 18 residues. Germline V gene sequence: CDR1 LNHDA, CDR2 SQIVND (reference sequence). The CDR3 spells CASGSGTAITAINYGYTF.

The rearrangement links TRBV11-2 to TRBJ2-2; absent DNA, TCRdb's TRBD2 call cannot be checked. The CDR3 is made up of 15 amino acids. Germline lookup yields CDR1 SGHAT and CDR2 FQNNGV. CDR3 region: CASTGGAANTGELFF.

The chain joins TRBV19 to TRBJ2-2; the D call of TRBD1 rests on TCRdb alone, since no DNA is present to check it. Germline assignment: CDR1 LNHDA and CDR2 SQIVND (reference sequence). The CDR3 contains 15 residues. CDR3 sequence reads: CASSIDTGRTGELFF.

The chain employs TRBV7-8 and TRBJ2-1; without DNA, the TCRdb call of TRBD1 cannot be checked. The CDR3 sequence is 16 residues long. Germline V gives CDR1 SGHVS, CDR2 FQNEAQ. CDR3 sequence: CASSPGRGARDNEQFF.

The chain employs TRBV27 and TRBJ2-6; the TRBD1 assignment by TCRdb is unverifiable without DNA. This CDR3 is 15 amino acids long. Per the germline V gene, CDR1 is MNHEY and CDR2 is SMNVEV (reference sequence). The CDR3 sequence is CASTSGSAGANVLTF.